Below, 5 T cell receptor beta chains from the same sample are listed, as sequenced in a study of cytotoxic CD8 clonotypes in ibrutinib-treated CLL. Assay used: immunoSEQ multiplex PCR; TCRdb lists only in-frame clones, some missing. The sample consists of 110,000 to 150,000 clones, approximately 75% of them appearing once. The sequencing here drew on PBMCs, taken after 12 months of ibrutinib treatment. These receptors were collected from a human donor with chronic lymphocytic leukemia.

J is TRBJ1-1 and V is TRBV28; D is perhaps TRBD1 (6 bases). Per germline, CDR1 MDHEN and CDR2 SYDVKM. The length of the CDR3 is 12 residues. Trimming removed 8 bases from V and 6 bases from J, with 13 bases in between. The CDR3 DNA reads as TGTGCCAGCGCAGGGGTGGTAGCTGAAGCTTTCTTT. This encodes CASAGVVAEAFF.

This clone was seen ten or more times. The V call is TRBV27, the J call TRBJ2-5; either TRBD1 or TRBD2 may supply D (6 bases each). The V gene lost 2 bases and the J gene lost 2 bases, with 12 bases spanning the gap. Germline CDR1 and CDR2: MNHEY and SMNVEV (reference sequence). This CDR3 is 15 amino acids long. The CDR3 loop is CASSLARGRQETQYF. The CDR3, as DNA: TGTGCCAGCAGTTTAGCCCGGGGGCGACAAGAGACCCAGTACTTC.

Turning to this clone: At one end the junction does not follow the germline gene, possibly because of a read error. In DNA, the CDR3 is TGTGCCAGCAGCTTAGCGCGCGGCGGACCCACAGATGCGCAGTATTTT. Its translation: CASSLARGGPTDAQYF. The rearrangement uses TRBV7-6 and TRBJ2-3; D remains unclear. CDR1 is SGHVS, CDR2 FNYEAQ, per germline. The CDR3 is made up of 16 amino acids.

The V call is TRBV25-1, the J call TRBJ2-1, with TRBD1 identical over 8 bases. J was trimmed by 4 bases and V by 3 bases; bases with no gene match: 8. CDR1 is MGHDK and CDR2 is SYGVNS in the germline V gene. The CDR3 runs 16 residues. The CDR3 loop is CASSDLDRGGYNEQFF. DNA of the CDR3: TGTGCCAGCAGTGACCTTGACAGGGGCGGGTACAATGAGCAGTTCTTC.

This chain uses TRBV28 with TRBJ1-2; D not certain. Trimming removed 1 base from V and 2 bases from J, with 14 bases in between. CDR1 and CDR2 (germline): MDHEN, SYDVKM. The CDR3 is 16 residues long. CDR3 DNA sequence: TGTGCCAGCAGTTTATTGGGCCAAAGTTCCAACTATGGCTACACCTTC. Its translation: CASSLLGQSSNYGYTF.